A selection of T cell receptor beta chains follows, all from one sample in a study of radiotherapy plus CTLA-4 blockade in lung cancer. Method: immunoSEQ multiplex PCR; TCRdb's copy keeps in-frame clones and lacks some. This sample has 35,000 to 40,000 clones, with around 83% found just once. Sequenced here: peripheral blood, sampled from a patient treated with radiotherapy plus ipilimumab. Receptors originate from a human donor with non-small cell lung cancer who had stable disease on radiotherapy plus ipilimumab. Each CDR3 is given with its conserved first and last residue. The order of the fields is D gene, clone size, J gene, V gene, CDR3 DNA, CDR3 protein. D genes are given only for firm matches. Only part of the rows carry a size: once, few, many, or a class if the clone is expanded.

>TRBD1|NA|TRBJ1-5|TRBV30
TGTGCCTGGAGTGTACAGGGGACAGGTCAGCCCCAGCATTTT
CAWSVQGTGQPQHF
>TRBD1|NA|TRBJ1-6|TRBV11-2
TGTGCCAGCAGCGACGACAGGGGCCGAAGCTCCTATAATTCACCCCTCCACTTT
CASSDDRGRSSYNSPLHF
>TRBD1|NA|TRBJ2-7|TRBV2
TGTGCCAGCGGAGCGAGACAGGGGACCTACGAGCAGTACTTC
CASGARQGTYEQYF
>TRBD1|NA|TRBJ1-1|TRBV28
TGTGCCAGCACCTCAAACAGGGGAATGAACACTGAAGCTTTCTTT
CASTSNRGMNTEAFF
>NA|NA|TRBJ2-1|TRBV30
TGTGCCTGGAGCGATAGCCCTGGTGAGCAGTTCTTC
CAWSDSPGEQFF
>TRBD2|NA|TRBJ2-7|TRBV2
TGTGCCAGCAGTCCCAGCGGGAGGGACGAGCAGTACTTC
CASSPSGRDEQYF
>NA|NA|TRBJ1-2|TRBV6-5
TGTGCCAGCAGTTACTCTCGGGGGTATGGCTACACCTTC
CASSYSRGYGYTF
>TRBD2|few|TRBJ2-1|TRBV5-6
TGTGCCAGCAGCTTGCTCTTGGCGGGAGGATCCTACAATGAGCAGTTCTTC
CASSLLLAGGSYNEQFF
>TRBD2|NA|TRBJ2-7|TRBV19
TGTGCCAGTAGCTCGAGGACTAGCGGGAGGTACGAGCAGTACTTC
CASSSRTSGRYEQYF
>TRBD1|NA|TRBJ2-1|TRBV27
TGTGCCGTCGGCGGGGACAGGTCATACAATGAGCAGTTCTTC
CAVGGDRSYNEQFF
>NA|NA|TRBJ1-5|TRBV19
TGTGCCAGTAGTATAGATCGGGAGAATAGCAATCAGCCCCAGCATTTT
CASSIDRENSNQPQHF
>NA|NA|TRBJ2-7|TRBV14
TGTGCCAGCAGTGTATCAGGTTGTTCGTACTTC
CASSVSGCSYF
>NA|NA|TRBJ2-1|TRBV5-6
TGTGCCAGCAGCGGACCCCGGACAGTCTCCCCCTACAATGAGCAGTTCTTC
CASSGPRTVSPYNEQFF
>TRBD2|NA|TRBJ2-3|TRBV7-8
TGTGCCAGCAGCGGACTAGCGGGAGGGCCCGCAGATACGCAGTATTTT
CASSGLAGGPADTQYF
>NA|once|TRBJ1-4|TRBV5-6
TGTGCCAGCAGCCTCTACAGGGTTAGGTATGAAAAACTGTTTTTT
CASSLYRVRYEKLFF
>TRBD2|NA|TRBJ2-7|TRBV7-8
TGTGCCAGCAGCTTAGCGGGAGGGCCCTACGAGCAGTACTTC
CASSLAGGPYEQYF
>TRBD1|few|TRBJ1-1|TRBV5-6
TGTGCCAGCAGCTTCCCGGGACAGGGGGTGGAAGCTTTCTTT
CASSFPGQGVEAFF
>NA|NA|TRBJ2-5|TRBV2
TGTGCCAGCAGTTTCTCGGGACACATCCAAGAGACCCAGTACTTC
CASSFSGHIQETQYF
>NA|NA|TRBJ2-2|TRBV4-3
TGCGCCAGCAGCCAAGAAGAGGGGAACACCGGGGAGCTGTTTTTT
CASSQEEGNTGELFF
>NA|NA|TRBJ2-7|TRBV18
TGTGCCAGCTCAATAATCGACACTGCCTCCTACGAGCAGTACTTC
CASSIIDTASYEQYF
>TRBD2|NA|TRBJ2-3|TRBV5-1
TGCGCCAGCAAGGAGCGGGAGACAGATACGCAGTATTTT
CASKERETDTQYF
>TRBD2|few|TRBJ2-3|TRBV10-1
TGCGCCAGCAGTACCAGACTAGCGGGAGGTACAGATACGCAGTATTTT
CASSTRLAGGTDTQYF
>NA|NA|TRBJ1-2|TRBV19
TGTGCCAGTAGTCCACGAGGGGGTGGCTACACCTTC
CASSPRGGGYTF
>NA|NA|TRBJ2-5|TRBV7-2
TGTGCCAGCAGCTTAGGGTCCTTTGGCGGAGCTCAAGAGACCCAGTACTTC
CASSLGSFGGAQETQYF
>TRBD1|NA|TRBJ2-7|TRBV27
TGTGCCAGCACCTCTACCGGGACAGGTACTAGAAGCTCCTACGAGCAGTACTTC
CASTSTGTGTRSSYEQYF
>TRBD1|NA|TRBJ1-1|TRBV7-9
TGTGCCAGCAGCCTACGACAGGGGGCAAGGAACACTGAAGCTTTCTTT
CASSLRQGARNTEAFF
>TRBD2|once|TRBJ2-7|TRBV5-1
TGCGCCAGCAGCTACGGGACTAGCGGGGGCTACGAGCAGTACTTC
CASSYGTSGGYEQYF
>TRBD1|once|TRBJ2-3|TRBV7-2
TGTGCCAGCAGCCCGGCCGGGACAGGGGTCACAGATACGCAGTATTTT
CASSPAGTGVTDTQYF
>NA|NA|TRBJ2-1|TRBV11-2
TGTGCCAGCAGCTTAGGGAGGACAGAGAATGAGCAGTTCTTC
CASSLGRTENEQFF
>TRBD2|once|TRBJ2-6|TRBV27
TGTGCCAGCAGTTCCAGACTAGCGGGGTTCTCTGGGGCCAACGTCCTGACTTTC
CASSSRLAGFSGANVLTF
>NA|NA|TRBJ2-5|TRBV7-6
TGTGCCAGCAGCTCTGGGACACTGAATCAAGAGACCCAGTACTTC
CASSSGTLNQETQYF
>NA|NA|TRBJ1-2|TRBV27
TGTGCCAGCAGTCTAAGGACAGAAGGAAACTATGGCTACACCTTC
CASSLRTEGNYGYTF
>NA|NA|TRBJ2-7|TRBV6-6
TGTGCCAGCAGGAGTGGAGGGCGGAGCTCCTACGAGCAGTACTTC
CASRSGGRSSYEQYF
>NA|NA|TRBJ1-2|TRBV18
TGTGCCAGCTCACCCAAACCGGACAGCTATTCAGTATATGGCTACACCTTC
CASSPKPDSYSVYGYTF
>TRBD1|NA|TRBJ1-4|TRBV14
TGTGCCAGCAGCCAAGGTGGTGACAGGGTGTTTTTT
CASSQGGDRVFF
>NA|NA|TRBJ2-7|TRBV2
TGTGCCAGCCGCACGCGCGTATACGAGCAGTACTTC
CASRTRVYEQYF
>TRBD1|NA|TRBJ1-1|TRBV19
TGTGCCAGTAGGCCAGATGGCAGGGGGCAGGGCACTGAAGCTTTCTTT
CASRPDGRGQGTEAFF
>NA|once|TRBJ2-1|TRBV29-1
TGCAGCGTTGAATTAGCCCATGAGCAGTTCTTC
CSVELAHEQFF
>NA|NA|TRBJ2-7|TRBV4-3
TGCGCCAGCAGCCAAGAACTCGGGACTCCCTACGAGCAGTACTTC
CASSQELGTPYEQYF
>TRBD2|NA|TRBJ2-2|TRBV7-3
TGTGCCAGGCCCCGGGACTACAACACCGGGGAGCTGTTTTTT
CARPRDYNTGELFF
>NA|NA|TRBJ1-1|TRBV27
TGTGCCAGCAGTTTCGCCCCGGGACTTCGGGTCACTGAAGCTTTCTTT
CASSFAPGLRVTEAFF
>NA|NA|TRBJ2-3|TRBV21-1
TGTGCCAGCAGCAAAGAAAGCCGGACTAGCGGGAACACAGATACGCAGTATTTT
CASSKESRTSGNTDTQYF
>NA|NA|TRBJ1-5|TRBV28
TGTGCCAGCAGCTCTTCGGGTAATCAGCCCCAGCATTTT
CASSSSGNQPQHF
>NA|NA|TRBJ1-1|TRBV4-1
TGCGCCAGCAGCCAATCCGGGAAGACTGAAGCTTTCTTT
CASSQSGKTEAFF
>NA|NA|TRBJ2-7|TRBV28
TGTGCCAGCAGTTTTTCCGGGTTTGGCGAGCAGTACTTC
CASSFSGFGEQYF
>TRBD1|NA|TRBJ1-2|TRBV10-3
TGTGCCATCAGTGATCTCCCCCATGGACAGGGTAGCTATGGCTACACCTTC
CAISDLPHGQGSYGYTF
>TRBD1|NA|TRBJ1-4|TRBV28
TGTGCCAGCAGTTTATTCATCTCCCGGGACAGGGGGCGCGGTAGTGAAAAACTGTTTTTT
CASSLFISRDRGRGSEKLFF
>NA|NA|TRBJ2-5|TRBV7-2
TGTGCCAGCACTACAGATCGTCAAGAGACCCAGTACTTC
CASTTDRQETQYF
>NA|NA|TRBJ2-3|TRBV5-4
TGTGCCAGCAGCACCAGCGGACTCGGCACAGATACGCAGTATTTT
CASSTSGLGTDTQYF
>NA|NA|TRBJ1-1|TRBV7-6
TGTGCCAGCAGCCTCTGGGGGGGGGTAGGGGACCTGAACACTGAAGCTTTCTTT
CASSLWGGVGDLNTEAFF
>NA|NA|TRBJ2-3|TRBV2
TGTGCCAGCAGTGCGGCGACAGGAGCCGCAGATACGCAGTATTTT
CASSAATGAADTQYF
>NA|NA|TRBJ1-5|TRBV7-2
TGTGCCAGCAGCTTCTATTATAGCAATCAGCCCCAGCATTTT
CASSFYYSNQPQHF
>TRBD1|NA|TRBJ2-2|TRBV7-2
TGTGCCAGCAGCATTGACAGGGTCCAGACCGGGGAGCTGTTTTTT
CASSIDRVQTGELFF
>NA|NA|TRBJ2-5|TRBV7-3
TGTGCCAGCAGCTTAACTGGCGGGCAAGAGACCCAGTACTTC
CASSLTGGQETQYF
>NA|NA|TRBJ2-1|TRBV5-1
TGCGCCAGCAGCATGGTCCTTTGGCACAATGAGCAGTTCTTC
CASSMVLWHNEQFF
>TRBD2|NA|TRBJ2-7|TRBV7-3
TGTGCCAGCAGCTTAGGGGGGGGTTACGAGCAGTACTTC
CASSLGGGYEQYF
>TRBD2|NA|TRBJ2-7|TRBV4-3
TGCGCCAGCAGCCAACAACGGACTAGCGGATACGAGCAGTACTTC
CASSQQRTSGYEQYF
>TRBD2|NA|TRBJ2-1|TRBV10-1
TGCGCCAGCAGCCTAGCGGCCCCCTACAATGAGCAGTTCTTC
CASSLAAPYNEQFF
>TRBD1|NA|TRBJ2-2|TRBV27
TGTGCCAGCAGTTCCCGACCGGGACAGACGAACACCGGGGAGCTGTTTTTT
CASSSRPGQTNTGELFF
>NA|few|TRBJ2-7|TRBV10-2
TGCGCCAGCAGTGCAAGTAGCGGCTCCTACGAGCAGTACTTC
CASSASSGSYEQYF